The 16 T cell receptor beta chains listed next were all sequenced from one sample in a study of T cell repertoires in cytomegalovirus infection. A single record per CDR3 protein comes from TCRdb applying MiXCR to the reads. The sample lists some 800,000 distinct CDR3 sequences; about 27% were seen once. For these receptors, no antigen is known. Sequences were derived from cultured CD8+ T cells from PBMCs, sampled from culture after CMV antigen stimulation. The source of these receptors is a human donor in good health (CMV status not recorded). Some clones in this sample may be carry-over from other donors' samples.

This clonotype has just one count. Sequence at one end of the junction differs from germline and may be a read error. This chain links TRBV7-6 with TRBJ2-7; no clear D gene. The CDR3 is 16 amino acids. Germline-derived CDR1 and CDR2 are SGHVS and FNYEAQ. CDR3 coding DNA: TGTGTCAGCAGCTTAAATCCTAATCAGTCCTCCTACGAGCAGTACTTC. It translates to CVSSLNPNQSSYEQYF.

A few counts support this clonotype. The rearrangement uses TRBV7-6 and TRBJ2-5, with D possibly TRBD1 on 7 matching bases. Trimming took off 4 bases at V and 5 bases at J, with 20 bases between the two ends. The CDR3 is 16 residues long. Germline lookup yields CDR1 SGHVS and CDR2 FNYEAQ. CDR3 sequence reads: CASSSTTGLGGETQYF. The CDR3 DNA follows: TGTGCCAGCAGCTCGACGACAGGGTTGGGGGGTGAGACCCAGTACTTC.

This clonotype occurred a few times. The CDR3 reads CSARDLSGGDVQQFF. The CDR3 DNA reads TGCAGTGCTAGAGATCTCTCGGGGGGGGACGTCCAGCAGTTCTTC. V and J are TRBV20-1 and TRBJ2-1; 8 nucleotides align to TRBD2. CDR1 DFQATT and CDR2 SNEGSKA come from the germline V gene (reference sequence). The CDR3 has 15 amino acids. V dropped 0 bases and J dropped 11; count of bases not matched to a gene: 12.

This clonotype came up a few times. The V gene is TRBV6-6, the J gene TRBJ2-5; TRBD1 agrees at 8 bases. V dropped 1 base and J dropped 1; count of bases not matched to a gene: 2. CDR3 size: 15 residues. Germline V gene data show CDR1 as MNHNY and CDR2 as SVGAGI (reference sequence). The CDR3 here is CASSYYRGAQETQYF. The CDR3 nucleotides read TGTGCCAGCAGTTACTACAGGGGGGCCCAAGAGACCCAGTACTTC.

The rearrangement uses TRBV5-1 and TRBJ1-1, with D perhaps TRBD1 (5 bases). The V gene lost 3 bases and the J gene lost 0 bases, with 12 bases spanning the gap. The CDR3 extends over 15 amino acids. The germline V gene has CDR1 SGHRS and CDR2 YFSETQ. The DNA of the CDR3 is TGCGCCAGCAGCTGGGGGGGGTATATGAACACTGAAGCTTTCTTT. This sequence encodes CASSWGGYMNTEAFF.

On this clonotype itself: The junction does not match germline at one end; this may be a read error. The rearrangement uses TRBV5-4 and TRBJ2-1, with D maybe TRBD2 (5 bases). The CDR3 has 14 amino acids. Germline assignment: CDR1 SGHNT and CDR2 YYREEE (reference sequence). The CDR3 DNA sequence: TGTACCAGCAGCGGTGAACTCTCCTACAATGAGCAGTTCTTC. This gives the protein CTSSGELSYNEQFF.

DNA of the CDR3: TGTGCCACCAGCTGGATAAGGGGGAAAAGCTCCTACGAGCAGTACGTC. Its translation: CATSWIRGKSSYEQYV. This sequence joins TRBV15 and TRBJ2-7, with D possibly matching TRBD1 (6 bases). Trimming shortened V by 5 bases and J by 0 bases, and 17 bases separated the two germline ends. This CDR3 is 16 amino acids long. The germline gives CDR1 LNHNV, CDR2 YYDKDF (reference sequence).

This clonotype was counted between two and nine times. V is TRBV7-6 and J is TRBJ1-1; no clear D gene. V gave up 4 bases and J gave up 6 bases, with 18 bases separating them. The CDR3 sequence is 15 residues long. CDR1 and CDR2 (germline): SGHVS, FNYEAQ. The CDR3 DNA is TGTGCCAGCAGCTCTACGGCGGGCCCTGGGGCTGAAGCTTTCTTT. Translated: CASSSTAGPGAEAFF.

The rearrangement links TRBV6-2 or TRBV6-3 to TRBJ2-1, with D perhaps given as TRBD1 or TRBD2 (6 bases each). The germline V gene encodes CDR1 MNHEY and CDR2 SVGEGT. This CDR3 is 15 amino acids long. V was pared by 4 bases and J by 8 bases, with 18 bases between. CDR3 in amino acids: CASSWGVARGDEQFF. The CDR3 DNA sequence: TGTGCCAGCAGTTGGGGTGTGGCTAGGGGGGATGAGCAGTTCTTC.

The rearrangement uses TRBV7-9 and TRBJ1-6; D call uncertain. Deletions cut 7 bases from V and 6 bases from J, with 10 bases between. Germline V gene data show CDR1 as SEHNR and CDR2 as FQNEAQ (reference sequence). The CDR3 has 13 amino acids. The CDR3 here is CASTMGTNSPLHF. CDR3 coding DNA: TGTGCCAGCACCATGGGCACTAATTCACCCCTCCACTTT.

In this sample, this clonotype turned up a few times. The genes are TRBV27 and TRBJ2-3; tentative D call: TRBD1 (5 bases). Germline CDR1 MNHEY, CDR2 SMNVEV (reference sequence). This CDR3 has 13 amino acids. Trimming took 5 bases from V and 7 from J, leaving 13 bases between them. The CDR3 DNA reads as TGTGCCAGCAGTCCCGACAGTAGAAATACGCAGTATTTT. Translation: CASSPDSRNTQYF.

The rearrangement joins TRBV7-9 to TRBJ2-1; D is perhaps TRBD2 (5 bases). Trimming pared 1 base from V and 8 bases from J, leaving 15 bases between. The germline gives CDR1 SEHNR, CDR2 FQNEAQ (reference sequence). The CDR3 loop spans 15 amino acids. CDR3 in DNA: TGTGCCAGCAGCTTAGGAGGGAACCCCTTGGATGAGCAGTTCTTC. This codes for CASSLGGNPLDEQFF.

This clonotype was recorded at least ten times. The chain combines TRBV6-5 with TRBJ2-2; 12 bases map to TRBD2. Trimming removed 2 bases from V and 0 bases from J; junction bases left unmatched: 7. CDR1 MNHEY and CDR2 SVGAGI come from the germline V gene. The CDR3 consists of 19 residues. The CDR3: CASSYTLAGGQANTGELFF. The CDR3 DNA follows: TGTGCCAGCAGTTACACTCTAGCGGGGGGGCAGGCGAACACCGGGGAGCTGTTTTTT.

The chain carries TRBV19 and TRBJ2-7, with D possibly TRBD1 on 6 matching bases. Trimming stripped 5 bases from V and 2 bases from J, with 10 bases between. This CDR3 has 13 residues. Germline V CDR1 and CDR2: LNHDA, SQIVND (reference sequence). The chain's CDR3 is CASSQGPAYEQYF. The CDR3 bases are TGTGCCAGTAGTCAGGGGCCGGCCTACGAGCAGTACTTC.

The chain couples TRBV13 to TRBJ1-2, with D unclear. Between the trimmed V and J ends, which lost 0 bases and 3 bases, there was a span of 11 bases. Germline V lookup: CDR1 PRHDT, CDR2 FYEKMQ (reference sequence). The CDR3 has 15 amino acids. CDR3 in amino acids: CASSLGQTVYYGYTF. The DNA for the CDR3 is TGTGCCAGCAGCTTAGGCCAGACCGTTTACTATGGCTACACCTTC.

This sequence joins TRBV7-8 and TRBJ1-5; 8 bases agree with TRBD1. V was clipped by 0 bases and J by 2 bases; unmatched bases: 3. Germline CDR1 and CDR2: SGHVS and FQNEAQ. The CDR3 consists of 16 residues. The CDR3: CASSLAADRGNQPQHF. The DNA for the CDR3 is TGTGCCAGCAGCTTAGCTGCGGACAGGGGCAATCAGCCCCAGCATTTT.